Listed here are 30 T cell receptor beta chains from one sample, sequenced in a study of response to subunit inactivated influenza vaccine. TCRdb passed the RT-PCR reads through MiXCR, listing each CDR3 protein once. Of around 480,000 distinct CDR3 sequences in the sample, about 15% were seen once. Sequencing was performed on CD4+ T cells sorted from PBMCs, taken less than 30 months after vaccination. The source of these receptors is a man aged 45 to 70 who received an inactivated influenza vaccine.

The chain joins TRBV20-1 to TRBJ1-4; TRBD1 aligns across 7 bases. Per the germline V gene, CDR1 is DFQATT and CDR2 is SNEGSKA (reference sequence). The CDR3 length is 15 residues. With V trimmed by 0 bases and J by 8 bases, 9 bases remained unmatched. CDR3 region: CSARDRRQGNEKLFF. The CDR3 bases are TGCAGTGCTAGAGATCGGAGACAGGGAAACGAAAAACTGTTTTTT.

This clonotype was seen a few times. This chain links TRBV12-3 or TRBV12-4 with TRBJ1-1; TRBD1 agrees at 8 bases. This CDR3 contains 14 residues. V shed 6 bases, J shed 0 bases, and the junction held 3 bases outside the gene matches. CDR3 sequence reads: CASSWDRMNTEAFF. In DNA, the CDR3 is TGTGCCAGCAGCTGGGACAGGATGAACACTGAAGCTTTCTTT.

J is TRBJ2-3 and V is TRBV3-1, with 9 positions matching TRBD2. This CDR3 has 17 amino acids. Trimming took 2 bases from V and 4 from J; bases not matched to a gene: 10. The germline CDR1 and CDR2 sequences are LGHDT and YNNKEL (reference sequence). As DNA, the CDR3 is TGTGCCAGCAGCCAATACCCGGGACTAGCTTTGGCAGATACGCAGTATTTT. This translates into CASSQYPGLALADTQYF.

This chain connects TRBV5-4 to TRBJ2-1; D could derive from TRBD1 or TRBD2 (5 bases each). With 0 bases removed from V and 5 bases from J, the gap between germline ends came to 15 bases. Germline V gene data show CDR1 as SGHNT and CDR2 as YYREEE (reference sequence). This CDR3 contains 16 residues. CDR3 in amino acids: CASSLAGANTNNEQFF. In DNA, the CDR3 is TGTGCCAGCAGCTTGGCCGGGGCGAATACTAACAATGAGCAGTTCTTC.

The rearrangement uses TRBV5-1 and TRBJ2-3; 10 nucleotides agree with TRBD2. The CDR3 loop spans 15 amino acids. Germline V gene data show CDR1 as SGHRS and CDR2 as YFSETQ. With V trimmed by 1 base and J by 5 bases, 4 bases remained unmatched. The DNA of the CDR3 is TGCGCCAGCAGCTTGTCGGGACTAGCGTTAGATACGCAGTATTTT. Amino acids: CASSLSGLALDTQYF.

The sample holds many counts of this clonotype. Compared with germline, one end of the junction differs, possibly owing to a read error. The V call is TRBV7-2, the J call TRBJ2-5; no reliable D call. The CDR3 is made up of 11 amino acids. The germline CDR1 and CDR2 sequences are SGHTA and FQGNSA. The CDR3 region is CASRLQETQYF. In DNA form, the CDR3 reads TGCGCCAGCAGGCTACAAGAGACCCAGTACTTC.

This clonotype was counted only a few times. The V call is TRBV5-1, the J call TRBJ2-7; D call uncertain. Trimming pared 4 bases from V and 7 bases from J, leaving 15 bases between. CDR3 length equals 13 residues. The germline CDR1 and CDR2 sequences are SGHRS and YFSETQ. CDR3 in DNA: TGCGCCAGCAGCATTGAACCACCCAAGGAGCAGTACTTC. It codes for CASSIEPPKEQYF.

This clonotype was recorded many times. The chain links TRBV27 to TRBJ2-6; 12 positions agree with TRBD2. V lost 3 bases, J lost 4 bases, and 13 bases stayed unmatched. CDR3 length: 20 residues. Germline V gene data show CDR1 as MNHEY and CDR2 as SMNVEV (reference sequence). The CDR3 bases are TGTGCCAGCAGTTTGACCAGGCTGACTAGCGGGAGTACAGGGGCCAACGTCCTGACTTTC. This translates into CASSLTRLTSGSTGANVLTF.

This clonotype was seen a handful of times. CDR3 sequence: CASSYFLVSSSYNEQFF. DNA for the CDR3: TGTGCCAGCAGTTACTTTCTGGTCTCTAGCTCCTACAATGAGCAGTTCTTC. The rearrangement joins TRBV6-2 or TRBV6-3 to TRBJ2-1, with D uncertain. The germline V gene encodes CDR1 MNHEY and CDR2 SVGEGT. There are 17 residues in the CDR3. V was trimmed by 1 base and J by 0 bases, leaving 13 bases between them.

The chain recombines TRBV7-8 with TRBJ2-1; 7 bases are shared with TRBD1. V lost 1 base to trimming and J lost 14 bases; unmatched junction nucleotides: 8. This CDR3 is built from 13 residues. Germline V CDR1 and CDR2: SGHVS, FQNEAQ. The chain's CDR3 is CASSLERGQRKFF. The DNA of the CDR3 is TGTGCCAGCAGCTTAGAAAGGGGACAGAGAAAGTTCTTC.

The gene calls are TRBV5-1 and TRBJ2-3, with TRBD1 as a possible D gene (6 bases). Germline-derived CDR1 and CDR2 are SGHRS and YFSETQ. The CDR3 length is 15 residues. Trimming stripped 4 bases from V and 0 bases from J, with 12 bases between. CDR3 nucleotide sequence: TGCGCCAGCAGCGCGGACAGCTCTAGCACAGATACGCAGTATTTT. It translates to CASSADSSSTDTQYF.

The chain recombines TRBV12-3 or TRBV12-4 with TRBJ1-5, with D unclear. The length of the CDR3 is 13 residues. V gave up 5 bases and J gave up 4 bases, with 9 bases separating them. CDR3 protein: CASSGRENQPQHF. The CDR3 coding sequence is TGTGCCAGCAGTGGCAGAGAAAATCAGCCCCAGCATTTT.

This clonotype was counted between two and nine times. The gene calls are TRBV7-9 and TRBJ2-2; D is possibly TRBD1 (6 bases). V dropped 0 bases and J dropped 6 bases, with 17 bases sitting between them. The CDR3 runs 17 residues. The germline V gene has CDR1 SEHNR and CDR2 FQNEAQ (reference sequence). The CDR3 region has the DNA TGTGCCAGCAGCTTAGCGAAGGCGGCAGGGGTCGCCGGGGAGCTGTTTTTT. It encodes CASSLAKAAGVAGELFF.

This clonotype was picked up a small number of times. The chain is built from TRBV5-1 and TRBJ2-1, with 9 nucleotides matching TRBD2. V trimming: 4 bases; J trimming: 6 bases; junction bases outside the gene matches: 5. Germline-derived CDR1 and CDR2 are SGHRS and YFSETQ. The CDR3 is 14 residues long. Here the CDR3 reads CASSTVAGVNEQFF. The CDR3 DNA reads TGCGCCAGCAGCACAGTAGCGGGAGTCAATGAGCAGTTCTTC.

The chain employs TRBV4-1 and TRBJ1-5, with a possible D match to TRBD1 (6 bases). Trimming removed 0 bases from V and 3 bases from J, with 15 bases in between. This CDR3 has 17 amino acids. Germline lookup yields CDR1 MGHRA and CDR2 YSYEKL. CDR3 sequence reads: CASSQDPRTGNNQPQHF. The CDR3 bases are TGCGCCAGCAGCCAAGATCCCCGCACAGGGAACAATCAGCCCCAGCATTTT.

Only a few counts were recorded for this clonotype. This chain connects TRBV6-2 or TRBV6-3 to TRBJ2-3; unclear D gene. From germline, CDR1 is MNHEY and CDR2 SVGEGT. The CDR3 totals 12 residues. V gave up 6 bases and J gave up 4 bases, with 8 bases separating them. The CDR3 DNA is TGTGCCAGCAGGGATCCCCCAGATACGCAGTATTTT. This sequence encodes CASRDPPDTQYF.

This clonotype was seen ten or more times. The DNA for the CDR3 is TGTGCCAGCAGTTACAGGGTATCCTACGAGCAGTACTTC. Amino acid sequence: CASSYRVSYEQYF. This chain links TRBV28 with TRBJ2-7; tentatively, D is TRBD1 (6 bases). In germline, CDR1 is MDHEN, CDR2 SYDVKM. V lost 4 bases and J lost 1, with 8 bases in between. The CDR3 has 13 residues.

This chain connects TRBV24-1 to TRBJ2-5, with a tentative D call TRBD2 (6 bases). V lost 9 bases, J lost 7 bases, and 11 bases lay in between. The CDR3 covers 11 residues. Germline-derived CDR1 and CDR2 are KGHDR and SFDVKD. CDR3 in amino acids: CATGQGGTQYF. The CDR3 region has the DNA TGTGCCACCGGGCAGGGAGGGACCCAGTACTTC.

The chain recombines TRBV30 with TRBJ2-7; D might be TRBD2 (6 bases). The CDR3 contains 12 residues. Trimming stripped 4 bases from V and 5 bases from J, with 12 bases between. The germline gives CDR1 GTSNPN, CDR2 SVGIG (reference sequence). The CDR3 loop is CAWNSGHHEQYF. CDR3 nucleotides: TGTGCCTGGAATAGCGGACACCACGAGCAGTACTTC.

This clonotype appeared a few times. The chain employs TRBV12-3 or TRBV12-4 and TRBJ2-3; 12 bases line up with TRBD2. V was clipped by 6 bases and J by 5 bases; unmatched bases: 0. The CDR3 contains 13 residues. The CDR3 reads CASRTSGGDTQYF. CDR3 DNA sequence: TGTGCCAGCAGGACTAGCGGGGGAGATACGCAGTATTTT.

The CDR3 reads CSAPGQGANRKTGELFF. CDR3 DNA sequence: TGCAGTGCTCCGGGACAGGGGGCGAATAGAAAGACCGGGGAGCTGTTTTTT. The chain combines TRBV20-1 with TRBJ2-2; 12 bases align to TRBD1. The V and J ends lost 5 bases and 5 bases, in that order; junction bases with no gene match: 12. The germline CDR1 and CDR2 sequences are DFQATT and SNEGSKA (reference sequence). There are 17 residues in the CDR3.

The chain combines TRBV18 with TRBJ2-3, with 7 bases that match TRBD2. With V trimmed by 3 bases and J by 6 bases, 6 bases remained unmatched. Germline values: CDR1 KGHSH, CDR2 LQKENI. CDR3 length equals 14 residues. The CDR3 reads CASSPRLAGDTQYF. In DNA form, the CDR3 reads TGTGCCAGCTCACCTCGACTAGCAGGGGATACGCAGTATTTT.

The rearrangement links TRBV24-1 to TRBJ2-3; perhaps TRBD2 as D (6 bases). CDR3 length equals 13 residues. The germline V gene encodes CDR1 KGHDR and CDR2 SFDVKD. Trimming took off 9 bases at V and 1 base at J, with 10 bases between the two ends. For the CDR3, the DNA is TGTGCCACCTGCGGGGCTGGCACAGATACGCAGTATTTT. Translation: CATCGAGTDTQYF.

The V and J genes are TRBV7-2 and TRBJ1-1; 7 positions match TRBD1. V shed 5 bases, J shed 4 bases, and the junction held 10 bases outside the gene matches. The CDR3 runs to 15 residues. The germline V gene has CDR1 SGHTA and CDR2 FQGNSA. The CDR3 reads CASSPYRGQGTEAFF. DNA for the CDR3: TGTGCCAGCAGCCCCTACAGGGGCCAGGGCACTGAAGCTTTCTTT.

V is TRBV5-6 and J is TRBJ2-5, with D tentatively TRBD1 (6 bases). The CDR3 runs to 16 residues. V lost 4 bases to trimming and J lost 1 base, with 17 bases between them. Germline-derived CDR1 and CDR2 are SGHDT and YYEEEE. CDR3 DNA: TGTGCCAGCAGCATACCGACAGGAGTCTTCCAAGAGACCCAGTACTTC. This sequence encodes CASSIPTGVFQETQYF.

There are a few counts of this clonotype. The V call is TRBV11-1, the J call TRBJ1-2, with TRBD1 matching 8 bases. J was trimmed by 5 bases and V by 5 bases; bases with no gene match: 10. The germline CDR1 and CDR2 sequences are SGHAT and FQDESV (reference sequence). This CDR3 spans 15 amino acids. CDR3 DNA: TGTGCCAGCAGCACAAGGACAGGGCAGCGGTATGGCTACACCTTC. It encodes CASSTRTGQRYGYTF.

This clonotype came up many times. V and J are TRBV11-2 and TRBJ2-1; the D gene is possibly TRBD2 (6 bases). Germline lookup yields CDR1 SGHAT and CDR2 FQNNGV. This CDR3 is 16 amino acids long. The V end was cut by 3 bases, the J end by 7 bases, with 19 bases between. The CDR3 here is CASSFSDGGVMNEQFF. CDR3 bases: TGTGCCAGCAGCTTTAGTGACGGGGGAGTCATGAATGAGCAGTTCTTC.

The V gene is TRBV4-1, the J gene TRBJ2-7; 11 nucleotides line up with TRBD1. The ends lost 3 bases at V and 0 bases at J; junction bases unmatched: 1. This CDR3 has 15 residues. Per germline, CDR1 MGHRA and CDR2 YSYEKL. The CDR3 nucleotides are TGCGCCAGCAGCCAGGGACAGGGGGACTCCTACGAGCAGTACTTC. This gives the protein CASSQGQGDSYEQYF.

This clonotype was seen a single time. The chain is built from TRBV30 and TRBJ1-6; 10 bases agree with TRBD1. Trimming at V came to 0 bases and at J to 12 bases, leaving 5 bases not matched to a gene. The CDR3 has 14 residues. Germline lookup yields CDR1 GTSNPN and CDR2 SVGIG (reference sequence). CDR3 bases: TGTGCCTGGAGTGTACTCGGACAGGGGGTACCCCTCCACTTT. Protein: CAWSVLGQGVPLHF. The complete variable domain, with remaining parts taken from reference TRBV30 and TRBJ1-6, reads SQTIHQWPATLVQPVGSPLSLECTVEGTSNPNLYWYRQAAGRGLQLLFYSVGIGQISSEVPQNLSASRPQDRQFILSSKKLLLSDSGFYLCAWSVLGQGVPLHFGNGTRLTVT.

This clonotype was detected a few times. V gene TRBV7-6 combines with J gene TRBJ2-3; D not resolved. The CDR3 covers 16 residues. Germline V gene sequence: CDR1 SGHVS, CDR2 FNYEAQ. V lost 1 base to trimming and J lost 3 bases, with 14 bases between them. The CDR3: CASSLGPGSPTDTQYF. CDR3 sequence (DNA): TGTGCCAGCAGCTTAGGTCCGGGTTCCCCTACAGATACGCAGTATTTT.